What follows are 18 T cell receptor beta chains derived from one specimen sequenced in a study of shared clonotypes between healthy human individuals. Profiled with immunoSEQ multiplex PCR; TCRdb holds only in-frame clones, not every one. This sample has around 1.1 million clones, with roughly 80% found just once. Specimen: memory CD4+ T cells from PBMCs. Sample subset: CD45RA-negative fraction. The source of these receptors is a man aged 18-30 years in good health. Some clones in this sample may be carry-over from other donors' samples.

The J gene is TRBJ2-7, the V gene TRBV4-2, with 7 bases aligning to TRBD2. The CDR3 is 15 amino acids. The germline CDR1 and CDR2 sequences are LGHNA and YNFKEQ. Losses at the gene ends were 0 bases for V and 3 bases for J; bases not matched to a gene: 5. The CDR3: CASSQEGAGIYEQYF. The CDR3, as DNA: TGTGCCAGCAGCCAAGAGGGAGCGGGGATCTACGAGCAGTACTTC.

To note about this clone: At the DNA level, this CDR3 is encoded by other sequences in the same sample as well. The CDR3 sequence is CASSYGETQYF. The CDR3 nucleotides read TGTGCCAGCAGTTATGGAGAGACCCAGTACTTC. The gene calls are TRBV6-1 and TRBJ2-5, with D unresolved. In germline, CDR1 is MNHNS, CDR2 SASEGT. Trimming shortened V by 5 bases and J by 4 bases, and 5 bases separated the two germline ends. CDR3 length equals 11 residues.

The V gene is TRBV6-1, the J gene TRBJ1-5; 7 bases match TRBD1. Per germline, CDR1 MNHNS and CDR2 SASEGT. This CDR3 has 16 residues. After removal of 3 bases from V and 2 bases from J, the junction contained 7 bases not matched to a gene. This chain's CDR3 is CASSERTGVGNQPQHF. The DNA for the CDR3 is TGTGCCAGCAGTGAGAGAACAGGGGTAGGCAATCAGCCCCAGCATTTT.

A few counts support this clone. V gene TRBV6-1 combines with J gene TRBJ1-2; unclear D gene. CDR3 length equals 12 residues. Trimming left V 0 bases short and J 8 bases short, with 7 bases between. Germline V CDR1 and CDR2: MNHNS, SASEGT. CDR3 nucleotides: TGTGCCAGCAGTGAAGCGCACGGAGGCTACACCTTC. This sequence encodes CASSEAHGGYTF.

The chain employs TRBV11-2 and TRBJ1-1, with D tentatively TRBD1 (5 bases). The CDR3 sequence is 16 residues long. Looked up from germline, CDR1 is SGHAT and CDR2 is FQNNGV. Trimming stripped 0 bases from V and 3 bases from J, with 14 bases between. The CDR3 nucleotides are TGTGCCAGCAGCTTAGATCGTGGTAGGGGATACACTGAAGCTTTCTTT. Protein: CASSLDRGRGYTEAFF.

This sequence joins TRBV4-1 and TRBJ2-3; TRBD2 aligns across 8 bases. CDR3 length equals 16 residues. V shed 4 bases, J shed 2 bases, and the junction held 8 bases outside the gene matches. Germline V gene sequence: CDR1 MGHRA, CDR2 YSYEKL. CDR3: CASSLPRGGLTDTQYF. The CDR3 DNA reads as TGCGCCAGCAGCCTCCCCCGGGGGGGACTCACAGATACGCAGTATTTT.

The genes are TRBV4-1 and TRBJ2-7, with D possibly being TRBD1 (6 bases). The CDR3 has 19 amino acids. Germline V gene data show CDR1 as MGHRA and CDR2 as YSYEKL. Trimming took off 1 base at V and 7 bases at J, with 29 bases between the two ends. The CDR3 reads CASSQVRPVSGQRFWEQYF. CDR3 sequence (DNA): TGCGCCAGCAGCCAAGTACGACCCGTCAGCGGACAGAGGTTTTGGGAGCAGTACTTC.

Note on this clone: With a much larger clone just one base away, this may be a read error. This same CDR3 is encoded by further DNA sequences in the sample. V is TRBV30 and J is TRBJ2-5; D is ambiguous. The J call is uncertain, as TRBJ2-7 better fits the DNA end. CDR3 length: 17 residues. From germline, CDR1 is GTSNPN and CDR2 SVGIG (reference sequence). Written as DNA, the CDR3 is TGTGCCTGGAGTGACCCCCGCCTACGGGCGCACTCATACGAGCAGTACTTC. Translated: CAWSDPRLRAHSYEQYF.

This clone was seen just once. The chain couples TRBV7-2 to TRBJ2-1; weak D call: TRBD2 (5 bases). This CDR3 has 14 residues. Germline V gene data show CDR1 as SGHTA and CDR2 as FQGNSA. Trimming cost V 3 bases and J 7 bases, with 13 bases left between them. The CDR3 is CASSFRRGSNEQFF. As DNA, the CDR3 is TGTGCCAGCAGCTTCCGTAGAGGGAGTAATGAGCAGTTCTTC. The full variable domain, rest sourced from reference TRBV7-2 and TRBJ2-1, is GAGVSQSPSNKVTEKGKDVELRCDPISGHTALYWYRQSLGQGLEFLIYFQGNSAPDKSGLPSDRFSAERTGGSVSTLTIQRTQQEDSAVYLCASSFRRGSNEQFFGPGTRLTVL.

V is TRBV7-6 and J is TRBJ1-2; tentative D call: TRBD1 (6 bases). Germline V gene sequence: CDR1 SGHVS, CDR2 FNYEAQ. The V and J ends lost 3 bases and 7 bases respectively, with 12 bases between them. The CDR3 totals 13 residues. The CDR3 bases are TGTGCCAGCAGCTTGATCAGGGGAACTGGCTACACCTTC. Translated: CASSLIRGTGYTF.

The rearrangement uses TRBV12-1 and TRBJ1-2; the table's D call of TRBD1 was not tested on the DNA. TRBV12-1 is classified as a pseudogene. The CDR3 length is 12 residues. The CDR3 DNA reads as TGTGCCAGCAGCTTCTACAGGGATGGCTACACCTTC. Its translation is CASSFYRDGYTF.

The chain carries TRBV5-1 and TRBJ2-3; D possibly matches TRBD1 or TRBD2 (6 bases each). The germline V gene has CDR1 SGHRS and CDR2 YFSETQ. The V gene lost 1 base and the J gene lost 1 base, with 13 bases spanning the gap. The CDR3 is 16 amino acids. CDR3 coding DNA: TGCGCCAGCAGCTTGCGGGGGCCCAGGGGCACAGATACGCAGTATTTT. Protein: CASSLRGPRGTDTQYF. The full variable domain, with the rest looked up from reference TRBV5-1 and TRBJ2-3, is KAGVTQTPRYLIKTRGQQVTLSCSPISGHRSVSWYQQTPGQGLQFLFEYFSETQRNKGNFPGRFSGRQFSNSRSEMNVSTLELGDSALYLCASSLRGPRGTDTQYFGPGTRLTVL.

This clone was seen only once. This sequence joins TRBV14 and TRBJ1-2; D may be TRBD1 (5 bases). The V end was cut by 6 bases, the J end by 2 bases, with 16 bases between. From germline, CDR1 is SGHDN and CDR2 FVKESK. This CDR3 region has 15 residues. CDR3: CASRLSGAKNYGYTF. CDR3 DNA: TGTGCCAGCAGACTCTCCGGGGCAAAAAACTATGGCTACACCTTC. The full variable domain, rest sourced from reference TRBV14 and TRBJ1-2, is EAGVTQFPSHSVIEKGQTVTLRCDPISGHDNLYWYRRVMGKEIKFLLHFVKESKQDESGMPNNRFLAERTGGTYSTLKVQPAELEDSGVYFCASRLSGAKNYGYTFGSGTRLTVV.

This rearrangement joins TRBV5-1 to TRBJ1-2; D gene ambiguous. The CDR3 spans 14 residues. The germline V and J ends were trimmed by 0 bases and 8 bases, with 14 bases remaining between them. Germline CDR1 SGHRS, CDR2 YFSETQ. The CDR3 here is CASSLVSGFGGYTF. CDR3 bases: TGCGCCAGCAGCTTGGTGTCGGGGTTCGGGGGCTACACCTTC.

This clone has at least ten counts. The CDR3 DNA is TGTGCCAGCACCCCCCAGACCACTGAAGCTTTCTTT. Its translation is CASTPQTTEAFF. J is TRBJ1-1 and V is TRBV28, with D unresolved. V dropped 7 bases and J dropped 4 bases, with 10 bases sitting between them. CDR1 is MDHEN and CDR2 is SYDVKM in the germline V gene. The CDR3 runs 12 residues.

The chain links TRBV10-2 to TRBJ2-1; 12 bases are a match to TRBD2. This CDR3 has 19 amino acids. The germline V gene encodes CDR1 WSHSY and CDR2 SAAADI. Trimming cost V 3 bases and J 5 bases; bases outside gene matches: 14. This CDR3 is CASSDSAPSTSGRNNEQFF. The CDR3 DNA is TGCGCCAGCAGTGATAGCGCTCCCTCGACTAGCGGGAGAAACAATGAGCAGTTCTTC.

A few counts support this clone. The chain recombines TRBV19 with TRBJ2-2; TRBD1 agrees at 8 bases. After removal of 5 bases from V and 7 bases from J, the junction contained 9 bases not matched to a gene. CDR1 and CDR2 (germline): LNHDA, SQIVND (reference sequence). The CDR3 has 15 amino acids. The CDR3 DNA follows: TGTGCCAGTAGTGCTCGGACAGGGCTGGTCGGGGAGCTGTTTTTT. Protein sequence: CASSARTGLVGELFF.

A word on this clone: A clone one base away is much larger, so this may be a read error. This rearrangement joins TRBV2 to TRBJ1-3; D not resolved. The ends were cut back, 1 base at V and 3 bases at J, with 1 base in the middle. There are 12 residues in the CDR3. Germline V gives CDR1 SNHLY, CDR2 FYNNEI. Written as DNA, the CDR3 is TGTGCCAGCAGTGAAGTTGGAAACACCATATATTTT. Residues: CASSEVGNTIYF.